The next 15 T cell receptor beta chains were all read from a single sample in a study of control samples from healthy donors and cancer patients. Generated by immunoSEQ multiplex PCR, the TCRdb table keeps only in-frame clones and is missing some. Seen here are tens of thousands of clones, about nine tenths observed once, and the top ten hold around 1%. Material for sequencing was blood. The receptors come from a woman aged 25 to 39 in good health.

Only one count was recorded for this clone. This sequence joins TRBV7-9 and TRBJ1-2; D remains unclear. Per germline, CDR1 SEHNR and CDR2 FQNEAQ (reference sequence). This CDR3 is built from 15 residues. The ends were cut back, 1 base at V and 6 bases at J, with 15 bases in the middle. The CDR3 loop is CASSLEVGARHGYTF. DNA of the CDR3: TGTGCCAGCAGCTTAGAGGTGGGCGCTAGGCATGGCTACACCTTC.

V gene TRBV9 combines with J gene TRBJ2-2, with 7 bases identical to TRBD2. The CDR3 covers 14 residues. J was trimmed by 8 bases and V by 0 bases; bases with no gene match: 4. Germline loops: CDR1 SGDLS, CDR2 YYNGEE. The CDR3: CASSVAGGSGELFF. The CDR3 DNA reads TGTGCCAGCAGCGTAGCGGGAGGTTCAGGGGAGCTGTTTTTT.

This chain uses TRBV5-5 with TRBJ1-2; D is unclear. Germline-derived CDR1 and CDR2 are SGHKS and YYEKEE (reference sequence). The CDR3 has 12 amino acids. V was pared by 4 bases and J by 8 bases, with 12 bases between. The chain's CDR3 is CASSTLGYGYTF. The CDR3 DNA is TGTGCCAGCAGCACCCTTGGGTACGGCTACACCTTC.

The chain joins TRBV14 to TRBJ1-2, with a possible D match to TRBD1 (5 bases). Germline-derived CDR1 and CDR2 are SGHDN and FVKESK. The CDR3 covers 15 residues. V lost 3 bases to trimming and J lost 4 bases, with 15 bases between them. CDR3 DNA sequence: TGTGCCAGCAGCCATGACGGGACCCCCTTCTATGGCTACACCTTC. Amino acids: CASSHDGTPFYGYTF.

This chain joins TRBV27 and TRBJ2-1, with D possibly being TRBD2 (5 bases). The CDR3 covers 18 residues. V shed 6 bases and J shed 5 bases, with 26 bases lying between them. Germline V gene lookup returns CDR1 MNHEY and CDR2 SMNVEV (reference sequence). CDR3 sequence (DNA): TGTGCCAGCAGACAACCCACCGGGCGGGTATTCCAAGACAATGAGCAGTTCTTC. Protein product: CASRQPTGRVFQDNEQFF.

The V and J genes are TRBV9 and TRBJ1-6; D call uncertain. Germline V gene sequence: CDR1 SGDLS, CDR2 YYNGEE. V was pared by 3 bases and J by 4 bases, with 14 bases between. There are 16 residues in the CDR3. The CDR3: CASSAGGRVYNSPLHF. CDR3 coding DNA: TGTGCCAGCAGCGCCGGAGGGAGAGTATATAATTCACCCCTCCACTTT.

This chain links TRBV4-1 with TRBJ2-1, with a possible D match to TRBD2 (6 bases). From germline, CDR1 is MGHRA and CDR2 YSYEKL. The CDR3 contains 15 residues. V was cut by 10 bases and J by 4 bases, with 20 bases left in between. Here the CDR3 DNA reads TGCGCCACCCGCCTCGCAGCGGGCCTATACAATGAGCAGTTCTTC. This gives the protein CATRLAAGLYNEQFF.

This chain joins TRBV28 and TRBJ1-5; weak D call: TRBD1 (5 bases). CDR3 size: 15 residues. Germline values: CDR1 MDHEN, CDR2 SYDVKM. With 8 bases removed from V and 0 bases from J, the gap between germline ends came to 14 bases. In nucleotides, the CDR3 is TGTGCCAGCCAAAAAAGGGGTAGTAGCAATCAGCCCCAGCATTTT. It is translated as CASQKRGSSNQPQHF.

CDR3 coding DNA: TGTGCCAGCAGTAACCAGGGACTGACCTCTAACTATGGCTACACCTTC. This codes for CASSNQGLTSNYGYTF. The rearrangement joins TRBV28 to TRBJ1-2, with D tentatively TRBD1 (5 bases). From germline, CDR1 is MDHEN and CDR2 SYDVKM. Trimming pared 5 bases from V and 0 bases from J, leaving 16 bases between. The CDR3 is made up of 16 amino acids.

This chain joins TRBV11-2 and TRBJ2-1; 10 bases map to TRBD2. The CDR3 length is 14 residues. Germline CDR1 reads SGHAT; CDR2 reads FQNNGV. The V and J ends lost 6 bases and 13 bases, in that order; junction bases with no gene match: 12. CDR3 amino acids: CASRPISGRPQQFF. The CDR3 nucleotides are TGTGCCAGCAGACCTATTAGCGGGAGGCCCCAACAGTTCTTC.

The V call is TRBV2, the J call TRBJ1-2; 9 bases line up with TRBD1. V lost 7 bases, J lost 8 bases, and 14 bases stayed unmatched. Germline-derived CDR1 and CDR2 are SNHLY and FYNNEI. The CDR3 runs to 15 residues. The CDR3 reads CASITGGQGFNGYTF. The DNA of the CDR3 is TGTGCCAGCATCACTGGGGGACAGGGTTTTAACGGCTACACCTTC.

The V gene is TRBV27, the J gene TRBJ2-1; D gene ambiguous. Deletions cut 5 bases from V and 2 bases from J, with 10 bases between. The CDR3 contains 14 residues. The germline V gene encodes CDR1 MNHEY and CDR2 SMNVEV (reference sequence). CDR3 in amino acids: CASSTEGPYNEQFF. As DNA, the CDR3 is TGTGCCAGCAGTACCGAAGGACCCTACAATGAGCAGTTCTTC.

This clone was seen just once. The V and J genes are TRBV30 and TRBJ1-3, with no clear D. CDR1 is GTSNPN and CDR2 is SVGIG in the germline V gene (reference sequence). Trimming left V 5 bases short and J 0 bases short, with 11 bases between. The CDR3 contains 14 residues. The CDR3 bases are TGTGCCTGGGGCGCAGTTTTCTCTGGAAACACCATATATTTT. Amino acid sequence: CAWGAVFSGNTIYF. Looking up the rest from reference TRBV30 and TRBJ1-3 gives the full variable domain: SQTIHQWPATLVQPVGSPLSLECTVEGTSNPNLYWYRQAAGRGLQLLFYSVGIGQISSEVPQNLSASRPQDRQFILSSKKLLLSDSGFYLCAWGAVFSGNTIYFGEGSWLTVV.

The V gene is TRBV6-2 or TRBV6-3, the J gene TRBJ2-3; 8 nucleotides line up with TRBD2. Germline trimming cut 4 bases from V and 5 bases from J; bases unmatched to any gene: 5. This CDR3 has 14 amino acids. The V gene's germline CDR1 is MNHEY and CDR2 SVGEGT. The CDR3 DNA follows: TGTGCCAGCAGTTTCGGGGGGGCAAGAGATACGCAGTATTTT. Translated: CASSFGGARDTQYF.

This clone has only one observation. The DNA for the CDR3 is TGTGCCAGCAGTCATCCGGGACGGACACGTCCCGAAGCTTTCTTT. Encoded protein: CASSHPGRTRPEAFF. This chain connects TRBV6-2 or TRBV6-3 to TRBJ1-1, with D perhaps matching TRBD1 (5 bases). Per the germline V gene, CDR1 is MNHEY and CDR2 is SVGEGT. Deletions cut 5 bases from V and 8 bases from J, with 21 bases between. The CDR3 totals 15 residues.